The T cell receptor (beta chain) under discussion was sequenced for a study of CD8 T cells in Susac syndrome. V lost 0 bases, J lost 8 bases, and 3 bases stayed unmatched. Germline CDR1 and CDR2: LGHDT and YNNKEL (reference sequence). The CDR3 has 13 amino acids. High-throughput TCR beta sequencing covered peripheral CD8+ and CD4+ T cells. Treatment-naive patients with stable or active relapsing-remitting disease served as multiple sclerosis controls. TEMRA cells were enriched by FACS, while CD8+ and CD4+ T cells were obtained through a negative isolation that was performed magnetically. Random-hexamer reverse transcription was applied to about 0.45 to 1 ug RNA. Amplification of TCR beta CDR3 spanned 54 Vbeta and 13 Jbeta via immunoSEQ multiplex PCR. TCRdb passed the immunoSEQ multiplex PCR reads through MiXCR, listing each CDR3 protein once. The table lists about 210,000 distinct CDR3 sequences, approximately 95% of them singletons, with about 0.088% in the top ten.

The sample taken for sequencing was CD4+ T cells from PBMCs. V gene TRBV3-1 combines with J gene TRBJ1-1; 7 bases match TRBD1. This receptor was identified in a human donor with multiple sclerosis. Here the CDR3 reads CASSQDLQGEAFF. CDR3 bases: TGTGCCAGCAGCCAAGATCTACAGGGGGAAGCTTTCTTT.